Below are 17 T cell receptor beta chains sequenced from a single sample in a study of blood T cell repertoires in COVID-19. The table came from immunoSEQ multiplex PCR; TCRdb's copy has only in-frame clones and leaves some out. The sample holds 99,000 or so clones, roughly 79% seen once. Sequenced sample: peripheral blood. The receptor source for this set is a woman in her 70s with acute or convalescent COVID-19.

The rearrangement uses TRBV6-5 and TRBJ2-3; 8 bases agree with TRBD1. This CDR3 has 14 residues. Trimming cost V 8 bases and J 6 bases; bases outside gene matches: 10. Germline values: CDR1 MNHEY, CDR2 SVGAGI. CDR3 protein: CASAAGGNLDTQYF. The CDR3, as DNA: TGTGCCAGCGCGGCAGGGGGCAATTTGGATACGCAGTATTTT.

The chain joins TRBV18 to TRBJ2-1; 7 bases agree with TRBD2. With V trimmed by 4 bases and J by 8 bases, 5 bases remained unmatched. The CDR3 loop spans 13 amino acids. Germline V gene lookup returns CDR1 KGHSH and CDR2 LQKENI. In nucleotides, the CDR3 is TGTGCCAGCTCACGGACTAGTGTCGATGAGCAGTTCTTC. Translated, it gives CASSRTSVDEQFF.

The chain employs TRBV6-6 and TRBJ2-2; 11 bases are shared with TRBD2. The J segment lost 5 bases and the V segment lost 5 bases, leaving 10 bases of the junction unmatched. The CDR3 extends over 17 amino acids. Looked up from germline, CDR1 is MNHNY and CDR2 is SVGAGI (reference sequence). The DNA for the CDR3 is TGTGCCAGCAGTCGGCTAGCGGGGGGCTCGAGGACCGGGGAGCTGTTTTTT. Protein: CASSRLAGGSRTGELFF.

The chain joins TRBV6-1 to TRBJ1-3; D not resolved. CDR1 MNHNS and CDR2 SASEGT come from the germline V gene. Trimming removed 0 bases from V and 8 bases from J, with 5 bases in between. The CDR3 runs to 12 residues. The CDR3 region is CASSEASDTIYF. DNA for the CDR3: TGTGCCAGCAGTGAAGCCTCGGACACCATATATTTT.

The chain employs TRBV19 and TRBJ2-1, with 7 positions matching TRBD1. Germline CDR1 and CDR2: LNHDA and SQIVND (reference sequence). With 5 bases clipped from V and 4 bases from J, the junction kept 8 bases outside the gene matches. The CDR3 consists of 15 residues. The CDR3 region is CASSATGERYNEQFF. In DNA form, the CDR3 reads TGTGCCAGTAGTGCCACAGGGGAACGGTACAATGAGCAGTTCTTC.

This clone was detected once. The genes are TRBV6-2 or TRBV6-3 and TRBJ2-3; no firm D call. The germline V and J ends were trimmed by 5 bases and 2 bases, with 17 bases remaining between them. The V gene's germline CDR1 is MNHEY and CDR2 SVGEGT. This CDR3 region has 16 residues. The chain's CDR3 is CASSPLGVPYTDTQYF. The CDR3 DNA reads as TGTGCCAGCAGTCCCCTCGGAGTACCTTACACAGATACGCAGTATTTT.

This chain connects TRBV7-2 to TRBJ2-3; 14 bases are a match to TRBD2. This CDR3 comprises 16 residues. Looked up from germline, CDR1 is SGHTA and CDR2 is FQGNSA. The V gene end was trimmed by 5 bases and the J gene end by 5 bases; junction bases not matched to a gene: 6. The CDR3 loop is CASSTRTSGGRDTQYF. CDR3 sequence (DNA): TGTGCCAGCAGCACGCGGACTAGCGGGGGGAGAGATACGCAGTATTTT.

The genes are TRBV7-2 and TRBJ2-6; maybe TRBD2 (6 bases). CDR1 is SGHTA, CDR2 FQGNSA, per germline. The V and J ends lost 0 bases and 4 bases respectively, with 10 bases between them. The CDR3 is made up of 16 amino acids. The CDR3 loop is CASSLAGGWGANVLTF. In DNA form, the CDR3 reads TGTGCCAGCAGCTTAGCCGGGGGATGGGGGGCCAACGTCCTGACTTTC. The full variable domain, completed using reference TRBV7-2 and TRBJ2-6, is GAGVSQSPSNKVTEKGKDVELRCDPISGHTALYWYRQSLGQGLEFLIYFQGNSAPDKSGLPSDRFSAERTGGSVSTLTIQRTQQEDSAVYLCASSLAGGWGANVLTFGAGSRLTVL.

Only one count was recorded for this clone. The J gene is TRBJ1-5, the V gene TRBV4-1; 9 bases line up with TRBD1. Germline loops: CDR1 MGHRA, CDR2 YSYEKL. This CDR3 spans 19 amino acids. The trim removed 1 base at V and 1 base at J, leaving 11 bases unmatched. The DNA of the CDR3 is TGCGCCAGCAGCCAAGTCGCGACAGGGGGAATTCAGAGCAATCAGCCCCAGCATTTT. It yields the protein CASSQVATGGIQSNQPQHF.

In this sample, this clone turned up once. The chain uses TRBV5-1 and TRBJ1-5, with TRBD1 matching over 8 bases. The germline gives CDR1 SGHRS, CDR2 YFSETQ. After removal of 1 base from V and 3 bases from J, the junction contained 3 bases not matched to a gene. The CDR3 is 15 amino acids. The CDR3 region is CASSLTGGPNQPQHF. The CDR3 region has the DNA TGCGCCAGCAGCTTGACAGGGGGTCCCAATCAGCCCCAGCATTTT.

The chain links TRBV28 to TRBJ2-4; 8 nucleotides line up with TRBD2. Germline V gene sequence: CDR1 MDHEN, CDR2 SYDVKM. Losses at the gene ends were 2 bases for V and 8 bases for J; bases not matched to a gene: 11. The CDR3 length is 16 residues. The CDR3 here is CASSLSGRLGADIQYF. CDR3 bases: TGTGCCAGCAGTTTAAGCGGGAGATTGGGTGCAGACATTCAGTACTTC. Variable domain in full (rest from reference TRBV28 and TRBJ2-4): DVKVTQSSRYLVKRTGEKVFLECVQDMDHENMFWYRQDPGLGLRLIYFSYDVKMKEKGDIPEGYSVSREKKERFSLILESASTNQTSMYLCASSLSGRLGADIQYFGAGTRLSVL.

This clone was found a few times. V usage is TRBV6-5 and J usage is TRBJ2-7; TRBD1 matches at 9 bases. The V gene end was trimmed by 7 bases and the J gene end by 3 bases; junction bases not matched to a gene: 4. This CDR3 contains 13 residues. Germline CDR1 and CDR2: MNHEY and SVGAGI. The CDR3 loop is CASNPGQGYEQYF. Here the CDR3 DNA reads TGTGCCAGCAACCCGGGACAGGGCTACGAGCAGTACTTC.

This clone was seen once. This sequence joins TRBV2 and TRBJ1-2; 11 bases map to TRBD1. CDR3 size: 14 residues. Germline V gene data show CDR1 as SNHLY and CDR2 as FYNNEI. V dropped 4 bases and J dropped 8; count of bases not matched to a gene: 6. CDR3 in amino acids: CASSVGQGAGGYTF. The CDR3 nucleotides read TGTGCCAGCAGTGTAGGACAGGGGGCTGGCGGCTACACCTTC.

CDR3 coding DNA: TGTGCCAGTAGTATAATCAAGGGACTCACAGATACGCAGTATTTT. It translates to CASSIIKGLTDTQYF. The genes are TRBV19 and TRBJ2-3; a possible D gene is TRBD2 (6 bases). V was cut by 2 bases and J by 2 bases, with 11 bases left in between. CDR1 is LNHDA, CDR2 SQIVND, per germline (reference sequence). This CDR3 has 15 residues. Full variable domain (remainder filled in from reference TRBV19 and TRBJ2-3): DGGITQSPKYLFRKEGQNVTLSCEQNLNHDAMYWYRQDPGQGLRLIYYSQIVNDFQKGDIAEGYSVSREKKESFPLTVTSAQKNPTAFYLCASSIIKGLTDTQYFGPGTRLTVL.

The chain combines TRBV5-1 with TRBJ1-2; 10 bases line up with TRBD1. The CDR3 totals 14 residues. CDR1 and CDR2 (germline): SGHRS, YFSETQ. V trimming: 3 bases; J trimming: 8 bases; junction bases outside the gene matches: 7. CDR3 in DNA: TGCGCCAGCAGCTCCGGGACAGGGGTGAGCGGCTACACCTTC. It specifies CASSSGTGVSGYTF.

This CDR3 reads CASSRDTSGVGELFF. In DNA form, the CDR3 reads TGTGCCAGTAGTAGGGACACCTCCGGTGTCGGGGAGCTGTTTTTT. The chain is built from TRBV19 and TRBJ2-2, with D possibly TRBD1 on 6 matching bases. The germline V and J ends were trimmed by 4 bases and 7 bases, with 16 bases remaining between them. This CDR3 spans 15 amino acids. CDR1 and CDR2 from the germline V gene are LNHDA and SQIVND (reference sequence).

J is TRBJ1-2 and V is TRBV18, with D tentatively TRBD1 (5 bases). The V gene lost 6 bases and the J gene lost 8 bases, with 28 bases spanning the gap. The CDR3 is 17 amino acids. CDR1 is KGHSH and CDR2 is LQKENI in the germline V gene. Here the CDR3 DNA reads TGTGCCAGCTCTCGCTACCGGGACTCCAAACCCCCAGGAGGCTACACCTTC. This sequence encodes CASSRYRDSKPPGGYTF.